What follows are 9 T cell receptor beta chains derived from one specimen sequenced in a study of blood T cell repertoires in COVID-19. This table comes from immunoSEQ multiplex PCR, and its TCRdb copy is limited to in-frame clones, with some not included. The data contain under 350,000 clones, around 90% of them singletons. Sequencing input: peripheral blood. These receptors were collected from a woman younger than 45 with COVID-19, enrolled during active disease.

CDR3 DNA sequence: TGTGCCAGCAGCTTGCGCGGCCTAGCGGGATACAATGAGCAGTTCTTC. Translation: CASSLRGLAGYNEQFF. The V gene is TRBV11-3, the J gene TRBJ2-1; 9 nucleotides line up with TRBD2. CDR1 and CDR2 from the germline V gene are SGHNT and YENEEA. V gave up 3 bases and J gave up 4 bases; unmatched junction bases: 7. The CDR3 contains 16 residues.

The chain links TRBV20-1 to TRBJ2-7; unclear D gene. Germline assignment: CDR1 DFQATT and CDR2 SNEGSKA (reference sequence). The CDR3 contains 19 residues. Trimming took off 3 bases at V and 1 base at J, with 28 bases between the two ends. CDR3 sequence reads: CSASNTDLPNTARSYEQYF. CDR3 nucleotide sequence: TGCAGTGCTAGTAACACCGACCTACCTAACACTGCTAGGTCCTACGAGCAGTACTTC.

The count of this clone is one. The rearrangement joins TRBV25-1 to TRBJ2-1; TRBD2 matches at 13 bases. Germline V gene data show CDR1 as MGHDK and CDR2 as SYGVNS. The CDR3 loop spans 17 amino acids. Trimming cost V 1 base and J 6 bases; bases outside gene matches: 6. CDR3 bases: TGTGCCAGCAGTGAATGGACTAGCGGGAGTATTGGCAATGAGCAGTTCTTC. Translating it yields CASSEWTSGSIGNEQFF.

The V and J genes are TRBV18 and TRBJ1-2; 7 positions agree with TRBD1. Per germline, CDR1 KGHSH and CDR2 LQKENI. After removal of 6 bases from V and 5 bases from J, the junction contained 9 bases not matched to a gene. This CDR3 comprises 14 residues. The CDR3 region has the DNA TGTGCCAGCTCGCGGACAGGAGAATCTTATGGCTACACCTTC. Translating gives CASSRTGESYGYTF.

V is TRBV19 and J is TRBJ2-7; D perhaps matches TRBD1 (7 bases). V was pared by 2 bases and J by 3 bases, with 14 bases between. CDR3 size: 15 residues. Germline CDR1 is LNHDA and CDR2 is SQIVND (reference sequence). The CDR3 loop reads CASSIRQGLHYEQYF. CDR3 DNA: TGTGCCAGTAGTATACGACAGGGACTCCACTACGAGCAGTACTTC.

The chain employs TRBV18 and TRBJ2-7; TRBD2 matches 7 bases. The germline V gene has CDR1 KGHSH and CDR2 LQKENI. CDR3 length equals 14 residues. The J segment lost 0 bases and the V segment lost 3 bases, leaving 2 bases of the junction unmatched. CDR3 nucleotides: TGTGCCAGCTCACCTTGGACTAGCTCCTACGAGCAGTACTTC. Translated, it gives CASSPWTSSYEQYF.

The rearrangement uses TRBV6-6 and TRBJ1-1; the D is unclear. Between the trimmed V and J ends, which lost 2 bases and 7 bases, there was a span of 8 bases. The germline V gene has CDR1 MNHNY and CDR2 SVGAGI (reference sequence). The CDR3 covers 12 residues. CDR3 sequence: CASSYRGSEAFF. The DNA for the CDR3 is TGTGCCAGCAGTTACAGAGGCAGTGAAGCTTTCTTT.

The rearrangement links TRBV4-1 to TRBJ2-1, with TRBD2 matching 14 bases. Germline V gene sequence: CDR1 MGHRA, CDR2 YSYEKL. The CDR3 is 21 amino acids. V gave up 1 base and J gave up 4 bases; unmatched junction bases: 15. The CDR3 sequence: CASSQGIGQGTSGSGYNEQFF. As DNA, the CDR3 is TGCGCCAGCAGCCAAGGAATAGGGCAAGGGACTAGCGGGAGTGGTTACAATGAGCAGTTCTTC.

The chain carries TRBV6-5 and TRBJ1-2; 9 bases fit TRBD1. There are 16 residues in the CDR3. V gave up 0 bases and J gave up 2 bases; unmatched junction bases: 4. Germline-derived CDR1 and CDR2 are MNHEY and SVGAGI. The CDR3 loop reads CASSYSLGTGNYGYTF. DNA for the CDR3: TGTGCCAGCAGTTACTCGCTTGGGACAGGGAACTATGGCTACACCTTC.